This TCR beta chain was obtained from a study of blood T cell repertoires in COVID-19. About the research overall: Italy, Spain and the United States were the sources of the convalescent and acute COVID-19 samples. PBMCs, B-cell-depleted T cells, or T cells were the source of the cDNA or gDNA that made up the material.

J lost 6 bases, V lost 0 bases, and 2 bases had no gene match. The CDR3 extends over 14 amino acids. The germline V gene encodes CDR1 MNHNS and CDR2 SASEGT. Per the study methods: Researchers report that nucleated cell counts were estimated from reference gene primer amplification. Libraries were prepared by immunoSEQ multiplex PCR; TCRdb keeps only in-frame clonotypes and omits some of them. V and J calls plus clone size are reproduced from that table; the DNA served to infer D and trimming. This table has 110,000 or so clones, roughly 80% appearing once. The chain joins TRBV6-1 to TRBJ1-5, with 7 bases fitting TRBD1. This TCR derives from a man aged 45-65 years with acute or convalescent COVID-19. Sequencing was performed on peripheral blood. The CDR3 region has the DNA TGTGCCAGCAGTGAAGCGACAGGGAGTCAGCCCCAGCATTTT. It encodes CASSEATGSQPQHF.